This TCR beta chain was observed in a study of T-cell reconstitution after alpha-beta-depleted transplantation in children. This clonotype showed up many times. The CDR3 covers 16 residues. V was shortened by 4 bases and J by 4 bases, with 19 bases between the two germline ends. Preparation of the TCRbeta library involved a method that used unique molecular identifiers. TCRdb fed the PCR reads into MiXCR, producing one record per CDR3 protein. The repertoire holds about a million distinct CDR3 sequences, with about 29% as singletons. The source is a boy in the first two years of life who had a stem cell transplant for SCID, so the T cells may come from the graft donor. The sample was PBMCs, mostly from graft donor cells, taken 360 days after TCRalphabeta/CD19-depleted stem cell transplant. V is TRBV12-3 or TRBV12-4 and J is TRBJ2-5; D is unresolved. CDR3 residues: CASSSHQRTYGETQYF. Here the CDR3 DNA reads TGTGCCAGCAGTTCTCACCAGAGGACCTACGGAGAGACCCAGTACTTC.